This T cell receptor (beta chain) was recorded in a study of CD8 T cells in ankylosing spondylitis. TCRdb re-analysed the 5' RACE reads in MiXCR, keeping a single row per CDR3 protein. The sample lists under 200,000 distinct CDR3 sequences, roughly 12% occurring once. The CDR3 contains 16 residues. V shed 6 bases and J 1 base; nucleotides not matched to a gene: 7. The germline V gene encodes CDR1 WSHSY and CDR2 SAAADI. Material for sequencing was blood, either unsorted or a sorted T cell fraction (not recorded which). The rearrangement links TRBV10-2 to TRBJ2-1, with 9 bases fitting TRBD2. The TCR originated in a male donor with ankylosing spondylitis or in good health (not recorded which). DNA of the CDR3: TGCGCCAGCAGCAGGATTAGCGGGGGTTCCTACAATGAGCAGTTCTTC. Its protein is CASSRISGGSYNEQFF.